This T cell receptor (beta chain) was recovered during a study of cytomegalovirus exposure and HLA in healthy donors. Study-wide context: T cells numbering around 180 million yielded 117 million unique TCR beta sequences in an earlier analysis.

Primers included in the PCR were 60 Vbeta and 13 Jbeta primers. Generated by immunoSEQ multiplex PCR, the TCRdb table keeps only in-frame clones and is missing some. The sample shows approximately 150,000 clones, approximately 81% of them seen only once. Findings of the study overall: TRBV6-2, TRBV6-3 and some other V segments were unresolvable in 87-base-pair reads. In a later analysis, around 18,000 TCR beta sequences were associated with HLA alleles at 0.05 false discovery rate. HLA-A and HLA-B allele assignments for most subjects were reportedly predicted accurately using TCR beta sequences.

In the case of this clone: The antigen remains unidentified.

The CDR3 contains 15 residues. Germline trimming cut 4 bases from V and 6 bases from J; bases unmatched to any gene: 9. CDR1 is MGHDK, CDR2 SYGVNS, per germline. The source of this sequence is a man aged 45-60 years in good health and CMV-seropositive. The chain has TRBV25-1 and TRBJ1-2; 9 nucleotides agree with TRBD1. What was sequenced was PBMCs. Written as DNA, the CDR3 is TGTGCCAGCAGTGGCCCGGGACAGGGCCGGAATGGCTACACCTTC. It translates to CASSGPGQGRNGYTF.